The rows below give T cell receptor beta chains drawn from one sample of a study of T cells in Graves' hyperthyroidism and ophthalmopathy. MiXCR was run by TCRdb on the multiplex PCR reads, yielding one entry per CDR3 protein. Altogether 200,000 to 250,000 distinct CDR3 sequences are present, 17% being singletons, with the ten largest covering roughly 55%. The sequenced sample consisted of blood. The receptors were sampled from a woman between 45 and 65 years old with Graves' hyperthyroidism. Each CDR3 is given with its conserved first and last residue. D genes are given only for firm matches. Clone size appears in some rows only: once, few, many, or a class for an expanded clone.

clone_size j_call d_call v_call cdr3_aa cdr3_nt
many TRBJ2-3 . TRBV28 CASSPQGFSTDTQYF TGTGCCAGCAGTCCACAGGGATTTAGCACAGATACGCAGTATTTT
many TRBJ1-2 TRBD1 TRBV14 CASSHSGTGPYGYTF TGTGCCAGCAGCCATTCCGGGACAGGGCCCTATGGCTACACCTTC
few TRBJ1-1 . TRBV9 CASSTSGGANTEAFF TGTGCCAGCAGCACCAGTGGGGGGGCCAACACTGAAGCTTTCTTT
many TRBJ1-1 . TRBV3-1 CASNQHPTGTEAFF TGTGCCAGCAACCAGCACCCCACCGGGACAGAAGCTTTCTTT
. TRBJ2-2 . TRBV20-1 CSARDRAGAGIGELFF TGCAGTGCTAGAGATCGGGCAGGGGCGGGGATCGGGGAGCTGTTTTTT
. TRBJ1-2 . TRBV20-1 CSARGSASNYGYTF TGCAGTGCTAGAGGGTCAGCTTCTAACTATGGCTACACCTTC
. TRBJ1-4 TRBD1 TRBV5-1 CASSLWTGSNEKLFF TGCGCCAGCAGCCTATGGACAGGGAGCAATGAAAAACTGTTTTTT
. TRBJ2-1 TRBD2 TRBV20-1 CSAGLAGGNEQFF TGCAGTGCCGGACTAGCGGGAGGGAATGAGCAGTTCTTC
many TRBJ2-5 . TRBV3-1 CASSHAGAEETQYF TGTGCCAGCAGCCACGCCGGGGCCGAAGAGACCCAGTACTTC
once TRBJ2-1 TRBD2 TRBV19 CASSPSSGRVKNEQFF TGTGCCAGTAGTCCCTCTAGCGGGAGAGTGAAGAATGAGCAGTTCTTC
many TRBJ2-7 TRBD1 TRBV2 CASSSGTGDTEQYF TGTGCCAGCAGCTCCGGGACAGGGGATACCGAGCAGTACTTC
few TRBJ2-3 . TRBV9 CASSVGWDTQYF TGTGCCAGCAGCGTAGGGTGGGATACGCAGTATTTT
many TRBJ2-5 TRBD2 TRBV11-2 CASSFRTSGKETQYF TGTGCCAGCAGCTTTCGGACTAGCGGGAAAGAGACCCAGTACTTC
many TRBJ2-7 . TRBV7-9 CASSSWTRSYEQYF TGTGCCAGCAGCTCGTGGACCCGCTCCTACGAGCAGTACTTC
. TRBJ1-2 . TRBV2 CASREGGGNYGYTF TGTGCCAGCAGGGAGGGGGGCGGTAACTATGGCTACACCTTC